This T cell receptor beta chain came from a study of blood T cells in healthy people across ages. Primers used in a second PCR of roughly 7 to 12 cycles were a sample-barcoded 5' primer and a J-beta primer mix. Individual samples furnished no less than 2.5 million CDR3-containing paired-end reads apiece. TCRdb ran MiXCR on the 5' RACE reads and lists one entry per CDR3 protein. This sample has roughly 790,000 distinct CDR3 sequences, with roughly 47% found just once. The CDR3 has 15 residues. J lost 6 bases, V lost 3 bases, and 6 bases had no gene match. CDR1 is MNHNY and CDR2 is SVGAGI in the germline V gene (reference sequence).

The J gene is TRBJ2-7, the V gene TRBV6-6, with 12 positions matching TRBD1. The source is a woman aged 55-70 years in good health. Source material: blood. CDR3 residues: CASSYLGQGASEQYF. The CDR3 coding sequence is TGTGCCAGCAGTTATTTGGGACAGGGGGCGAGCGAGCAGTACTTC.